This TCR beta chain was observed in a study of blood T cell repertoires in COVID-19. Trimming took 5 bases from V and 1 from J; bases not matched to a gene: 3. In germline, CDR1 is SGHNT, CDR2 YENEEA. The CDR3 is made up of 14 amino acids. TCRdb keeps only in-frame clones here, not all; method: immunoSEQ multiplex PCR. The sample records under 250,000 clones, roughly 88% being singletons. This clonotype originated in a man aged 40-55 years with acute or convalescent COVID-19. The V call is TRBV11-3, the J call TRBJ1-1, with 8 positions matching TRBD1. Sequenced: peripheral blood. The CDR3 is CASSRGQENTEAFF. The DNA of the CDR3 is TGTGCCAGCAGCCGGGGACAGGAGAACACTGAAGCTTTCTTT.